The present TCR beta chain was sequenced within a study of blood T cell repertoires in COVID-19. Study details: COVID-19 samples from acute and convalescent phases originated in the United States, Italy and Spain. In each case, the material was cDNA or gDNA derived from T cells, B-cell-depleted T cells, or PBMCs.

V dropped 8 bases and J dropped 0; count of bases not matched to a gene: 9. The CDR3 sequence is 15 residues long. The germline CDR1 and CDR2 sequences are ENHRY and SYGVKD. Seattle's enrolled individuals joined amid active infection and were then monitored longitudinally. Source study methods: Nucleated cell number was recorded as an estimate derived from reference gene primer amplification. Only in-frame clones appear in the TCRdb table, and some are missing; sequencing was by immunoSEQ multiplex PCR. That table supplies the V and J calls and clone size; D and trimming were determined from the DNA. The sample has under 200,000 clones; approximately 87% are singletons.

The receptor was isolated from a woman in her sixties or seventies with COVID-19, enrolled during active disease. The genes are TRBV10-3 and TRBJ1-1, with 7 bases lining up with TRBD1. The sample consisted of peripheral blood. CDR3 nucleotides: TGTGCCATCTTGAGTCCACAGGGGATGAACACTGAAGCTTTCTTT. Translation gives CAILSPQGMNTEAFF.